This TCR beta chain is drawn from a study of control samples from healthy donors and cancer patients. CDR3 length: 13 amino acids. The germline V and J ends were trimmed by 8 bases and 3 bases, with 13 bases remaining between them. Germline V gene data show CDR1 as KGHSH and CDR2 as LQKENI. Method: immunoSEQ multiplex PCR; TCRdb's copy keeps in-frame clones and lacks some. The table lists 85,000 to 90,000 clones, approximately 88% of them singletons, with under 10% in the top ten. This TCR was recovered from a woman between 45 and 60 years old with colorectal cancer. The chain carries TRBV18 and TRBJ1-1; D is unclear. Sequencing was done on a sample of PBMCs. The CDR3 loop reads CASQHRDDTEAFF. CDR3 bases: TGTGCCAGCCAGCATCGGGATGACACTGAAGCTTTCTTT. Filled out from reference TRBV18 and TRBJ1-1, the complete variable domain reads NAGVMQNPRHLVRRRGQEARLRCSPMKGHSHVYWYRQLPEEGLKFMVYLQKENIIDESGMPKERFSAEFPKEGPSILRIQQVVRGDSAAYFCASQHRDDTEAFFGQGTRLTVV.